Reported below is one T cell receptor beta chain. The repertoire was sequenced with immunoSEQ multiplex PCR; TCRdb's copy has only in-frame clones and lacks some. Among 300,000 to 400,000 clones listed, 80% to 90% were seen once. This specimen belongs to a study of blood T cell repertoires in COVID-19. Participant-reported clinical history was the basis for cohort assignment. The sequencing sample was made of PBMCs or T cells enriched from blood (not recorded which). This TCR was recovered from a man aged 25-45 years who had recovered from COVID-19.

CDR3 DNA: TGTGCCTGGAACCTCGTCGGGACTAATGAAAAACTGTTTTTT. Its protein is CAWNLVGTNEKLFF. This rearrangement joins TRBV30 to TRBJ1-4; unclear D gene. V dropped 4 bases and J dropped 2 bases, with 11 bases sitting between them. CDR3 size: 14 residues. Germline CDR1 and CDR2: GTSNPN and SVGIG (reference sequence). The full variable domain, its missing parts supplied by reference TRBV30 and TRBJ1-4, is SQTIHQWPATLVQPVGSPLSLECTVEGTSNPNLYWYRQAAGRGLQLLFYSVGIGQISSEVPQNLSASRPQDRQFILSSKKLLLSDSGFYLCAWNLVGTNEKLFFGSGTQLSVL.